This T cell receptor beta chain was identified in a study of blood T cells in healthy people across ages. This CDR3 region has 16 residues. After removal of 6 bases from V and 4 bases from J, the junction contained 7 bases not matched to a gene. Findings and caveats of the study: It was not known whether donors were CMV positive (a possible confounder of expanded clonotype changes).

It was with a sample-barcoded 5' primer and a J-beta primer mix that a second PCR of roughly 7 to 11 cycles was run. The authors tagged each cDNA molecule using a template-switch adaptor with 12 random nucleotides. Each CDR3 protein gets one entry after TCRdb re-called the 5' RACE reads with MiXCR. The data contain hundreds of thousands of distinct CDR3 sequences, 44% of them singletons. This clonotype was seen a few times. Its target is unknown. The chain uses TRBV12-3 or TRBV12-4 and TRBJ2-2; 11 positions agree with TRBD2. Sequencing was carried out using blood. The clonotype was recovered from a man between 60 and 75 years old in good health. The CDR3 region has the DNA TGTGCCAGCAGATTTAGCGGGGGGGCCAGCACCGGGGAGCTGTTTTTT. This encodes CASRFSGGASTGELFF.